The text below deals with one T cell receptor beta chain. Its antigen is still unknown. The assay was immunoSEQ multiplex PCR, and TCRdb's table has in-frame clones only and misses some. The top ten hold less than 1.3% of the sample, which has fewer than 9,000 clones, roughly four fifths seen once. This specimen belongs to a study of follicular helper T cells after annual influenza vaccination. Study-wide results and caveats: Plasmablast frequency change correlated with clonality change in ICOS+CD38+ cTfh.

Trimming took 1 base from V and 5 from J, leaving 14 bases between them. Germline CDR1 KGHSH, CDR2 LQKENI. The CDR3 totals 16 residues. Indicated time point: 2014-2015 season, pre-vaccination. Non-naive CD4+CXCR5+PD-1+ cTfh were sorted into ICOS+CD38+ and ICOS-CD38- fractions. The rearrangement uses TRBV18 and TRBJ1-4; D unclear. The receptor was derived from an adult who received the influenza vaccine. The input for sequencing was CXCR5+ CD38- circulating T follicular helper cells from blood, taken on the day of influenza vaccination. Indicated subset: circulating Tfh, non-naive CD4+CXCR5+PD-1+ (ICOS+CD38+ or ICOS-CD38-). In DNA form, the CDR3 reads TGTGCCAGCTCACCACTTCCCCAACAAGGCAATGAAAAACTGTTTTTT. Its protein is CASSPLPQQGNEKLFF.